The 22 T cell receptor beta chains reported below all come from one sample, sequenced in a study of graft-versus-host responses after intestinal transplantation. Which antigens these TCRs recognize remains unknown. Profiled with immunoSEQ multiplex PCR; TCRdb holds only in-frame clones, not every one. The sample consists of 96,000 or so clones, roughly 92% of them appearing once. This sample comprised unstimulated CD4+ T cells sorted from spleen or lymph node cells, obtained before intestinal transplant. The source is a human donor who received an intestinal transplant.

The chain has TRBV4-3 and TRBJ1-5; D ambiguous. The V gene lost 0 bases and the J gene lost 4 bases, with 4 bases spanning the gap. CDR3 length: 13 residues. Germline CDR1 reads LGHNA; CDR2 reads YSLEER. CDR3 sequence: CASSQDYNQPQHF. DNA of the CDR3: TGCGCCAGCAGCCAAGATTATAATCAGCCCCAGCATTTT.

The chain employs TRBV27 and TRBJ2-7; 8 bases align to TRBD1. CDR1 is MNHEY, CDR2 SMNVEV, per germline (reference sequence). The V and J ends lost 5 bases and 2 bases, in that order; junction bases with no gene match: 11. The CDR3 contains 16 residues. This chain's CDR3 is CASSAGDRGGAYEQYF. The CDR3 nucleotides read TGTGCCAGCAGTGCCGGAGACAGGGGAGGCGCCTACGAGCAGTACTTC.

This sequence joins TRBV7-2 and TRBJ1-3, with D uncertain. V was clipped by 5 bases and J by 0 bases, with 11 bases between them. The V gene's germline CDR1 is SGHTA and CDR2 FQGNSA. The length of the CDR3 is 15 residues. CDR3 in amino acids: CASSGTGISGNTIYF. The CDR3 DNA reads TGTGCCAGCAGCGGAACGGGGATCTCTGGAAACACCATATATTTT.

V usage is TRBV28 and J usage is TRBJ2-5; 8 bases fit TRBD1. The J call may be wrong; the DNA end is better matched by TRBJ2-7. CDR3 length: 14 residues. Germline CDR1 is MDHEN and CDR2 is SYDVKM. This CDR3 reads CASSLGQEPYEQYF. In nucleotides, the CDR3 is TGTGCCAGCAGTCTGGGACAGGAACCCTACGAGCAGTACTTC.

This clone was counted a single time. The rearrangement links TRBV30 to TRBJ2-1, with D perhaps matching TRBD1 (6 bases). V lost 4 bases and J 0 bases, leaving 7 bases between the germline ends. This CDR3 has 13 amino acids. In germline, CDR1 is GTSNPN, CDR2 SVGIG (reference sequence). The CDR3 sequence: CAWTGVSYNEQFF. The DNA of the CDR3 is TGTGCCTGGACAGGGGTCTCCTACAATGAGCAGTTCTTC.

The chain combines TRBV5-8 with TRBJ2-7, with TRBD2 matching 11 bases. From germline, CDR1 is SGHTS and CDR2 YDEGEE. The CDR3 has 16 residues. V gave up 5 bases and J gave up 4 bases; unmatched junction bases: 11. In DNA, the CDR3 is TGTGCCAGCAGTCGTGGTTGGTCTAGCGGGGGGTACGAGCAGTACTTC. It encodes CASSRGWSSGGYEQYF.

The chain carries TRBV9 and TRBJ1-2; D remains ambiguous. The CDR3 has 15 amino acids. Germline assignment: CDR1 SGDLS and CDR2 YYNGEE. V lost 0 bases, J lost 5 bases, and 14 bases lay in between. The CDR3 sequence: CASSVAYGIRYGYTF. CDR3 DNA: TGTGCCAGCAGCGTAGCGTACGGGATTAGGTATGGCTACACCTTC.

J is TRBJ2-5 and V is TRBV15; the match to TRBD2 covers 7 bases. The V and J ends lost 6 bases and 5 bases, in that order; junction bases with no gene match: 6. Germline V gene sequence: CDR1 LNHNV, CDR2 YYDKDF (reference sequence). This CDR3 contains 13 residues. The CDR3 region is CATRLSGSETQYF. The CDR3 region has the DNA TGTGCCACCAGGCTTAGCGGGTCGGAGACCCAGTACTTC.

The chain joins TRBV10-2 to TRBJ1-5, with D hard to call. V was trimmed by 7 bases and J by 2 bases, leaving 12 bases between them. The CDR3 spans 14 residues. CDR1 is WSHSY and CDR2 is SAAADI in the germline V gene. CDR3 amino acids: CASTQTRGNQPQHF. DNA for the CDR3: TGCGCCAGCACCCAGACGAGGGGCAATCAGCCCCAGCATTTT.

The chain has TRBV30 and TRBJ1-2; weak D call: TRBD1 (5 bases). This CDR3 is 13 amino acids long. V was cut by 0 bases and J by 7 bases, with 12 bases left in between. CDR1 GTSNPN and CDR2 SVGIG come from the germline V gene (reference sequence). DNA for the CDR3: TGTGCCTGGAGTGTACAGGAAGGCGTTGGCTACACCTTC. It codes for CAWSVQEGVGYTF.

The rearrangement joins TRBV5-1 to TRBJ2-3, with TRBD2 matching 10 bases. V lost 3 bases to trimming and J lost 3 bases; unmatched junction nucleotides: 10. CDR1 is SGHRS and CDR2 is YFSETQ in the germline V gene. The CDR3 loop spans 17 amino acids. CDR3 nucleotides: TGCGCCAGCAGCTACCTCGGACTAGCGGAGGTAACAGATACGCAGTATTTT. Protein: CASSYLGLAEVTDTQYF.

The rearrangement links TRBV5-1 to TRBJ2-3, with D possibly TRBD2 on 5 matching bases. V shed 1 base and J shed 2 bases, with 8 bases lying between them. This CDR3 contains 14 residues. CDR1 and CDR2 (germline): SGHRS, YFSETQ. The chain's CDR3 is CASSLYGDTDTQYF. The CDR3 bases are TGCGCCAGCAGCTTGTACGGGGACACAGATACGCAGTATTTT.

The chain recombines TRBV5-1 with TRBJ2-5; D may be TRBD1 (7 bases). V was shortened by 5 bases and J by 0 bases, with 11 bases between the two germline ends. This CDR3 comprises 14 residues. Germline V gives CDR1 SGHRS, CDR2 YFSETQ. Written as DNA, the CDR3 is TGCGCCAGCAGGCCAGGGGGGTACCAAGAGACCCAGTACTTC. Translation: CASRPGGYQETQYF.

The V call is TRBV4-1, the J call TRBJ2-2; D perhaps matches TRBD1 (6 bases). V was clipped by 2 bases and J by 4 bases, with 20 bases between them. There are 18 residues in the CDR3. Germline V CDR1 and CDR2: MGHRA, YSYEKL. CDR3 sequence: CASSQLPARGWGTGELFF. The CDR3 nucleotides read TGCGCCAGCAGCCAACTCCCGGCGAGGGGGTGGGGCACCGGGGAGCTGTTTTTT.

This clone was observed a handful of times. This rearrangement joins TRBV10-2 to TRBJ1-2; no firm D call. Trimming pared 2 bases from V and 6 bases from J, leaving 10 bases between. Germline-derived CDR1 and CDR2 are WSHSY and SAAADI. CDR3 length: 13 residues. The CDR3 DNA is TGCGCCAGCAGTGAGGTACCTAGCCATGGCTACACCTTC. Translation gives CASSEVPSHGYTF.

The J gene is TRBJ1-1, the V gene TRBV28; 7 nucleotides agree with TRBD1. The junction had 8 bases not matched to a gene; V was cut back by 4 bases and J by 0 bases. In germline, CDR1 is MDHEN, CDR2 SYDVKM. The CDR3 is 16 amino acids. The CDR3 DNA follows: TGTGCCAGCAGTTCTGGCACGACAGGGATGAACACTGAAGCTTTCTTT. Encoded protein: CASSSGTTGMNTEAFF.

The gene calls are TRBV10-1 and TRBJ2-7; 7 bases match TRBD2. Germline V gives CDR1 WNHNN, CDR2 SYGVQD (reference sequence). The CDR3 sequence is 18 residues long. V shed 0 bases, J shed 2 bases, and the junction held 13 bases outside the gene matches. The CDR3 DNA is TGCGCCAGCAGTGAGTCCGGGGGGATACCGGGAGTCCCCTACGAGCAGTACTTC. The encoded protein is CASSESGGIPGVPYEQYF.

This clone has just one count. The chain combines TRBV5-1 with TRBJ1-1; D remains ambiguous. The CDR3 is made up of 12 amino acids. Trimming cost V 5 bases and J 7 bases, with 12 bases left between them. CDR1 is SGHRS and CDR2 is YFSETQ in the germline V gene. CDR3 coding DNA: TGCGCCAGCAGTGAGGGAGTCGGTGAAGCTTTCTTT. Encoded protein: CASSEGVGEAFF. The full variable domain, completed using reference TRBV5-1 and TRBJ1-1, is KAGVTQTPRYLIKTRGQQVTLSCSPISGHRSVSWYQQTPGQGLQFLFEYFSETQRNKGNFPGRFSGRQFSNSRSEMNVSTLELGDSALYLCASSEGVGEAFFGQGTRLTVV.

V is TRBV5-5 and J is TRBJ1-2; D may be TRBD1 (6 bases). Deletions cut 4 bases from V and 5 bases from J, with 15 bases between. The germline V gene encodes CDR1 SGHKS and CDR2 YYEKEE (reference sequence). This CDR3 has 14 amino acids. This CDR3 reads CASSRIAGEYGYTF. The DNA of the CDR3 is TGTGCCAGCAGCCGAATTGCAGGGGAGTATGGCTACACCTTC.

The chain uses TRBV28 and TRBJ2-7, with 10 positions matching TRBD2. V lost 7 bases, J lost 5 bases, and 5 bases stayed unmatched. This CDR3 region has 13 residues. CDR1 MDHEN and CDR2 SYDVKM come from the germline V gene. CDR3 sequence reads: CASTLAGEDEQYF. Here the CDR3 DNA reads TGTGCCAGCACCCTAGCGGGAGAGGACGAGCAGTACTTC.

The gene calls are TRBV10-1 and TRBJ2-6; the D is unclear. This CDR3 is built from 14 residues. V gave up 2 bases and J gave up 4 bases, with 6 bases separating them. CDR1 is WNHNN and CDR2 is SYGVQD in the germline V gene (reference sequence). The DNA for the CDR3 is TGCGCCAGCAGTGAGGTGGCCGGGGCCAACGTCCTGACTTTC. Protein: CASSEVAGANVLTF.

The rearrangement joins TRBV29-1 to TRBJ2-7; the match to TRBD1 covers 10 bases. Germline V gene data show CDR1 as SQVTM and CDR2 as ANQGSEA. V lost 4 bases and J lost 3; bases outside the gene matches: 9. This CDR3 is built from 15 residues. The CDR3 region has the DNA TGCAGCGTTGCAGAACGACAGGGGGCTATCTACGAGCAGTACTTC. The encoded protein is CSVAERQGAIYEQYF.